This is a list of T cell receptor beta chains from one sample in a study of blood T cell repertoires in COVID-19. Assay used: immunoSEQ multiplex PCR; TCRdb lists only in-frame clones, some missing. Found here are 250,000 to 400,000 clones, about nine tenths of them singletons; the top ten hold roughly 2.8%. Material: peripheral blood. Receptors were obtained from a woman aged 25 to 39 with COVID-19, enrolled during active disease. The CDR3 runs from the conserved cysteine through the conserved F or W. A D gene is named only where the DNA matches it firmly. Size is stated for part of the rows, as once, few or many counts, or as a class when the clone is expanded.

NA,NA,TRBJ1-1,TRBV5-1,TGCGCCAGCAGCTTGGATCCAGGGGTGAACACTGAAGCTTTCTTT,CASSLDPGVNTEAFF
NA,TRBD1,TRBJ1-5,TRBV6-6,TGTGCCAGCAGTTCGACAGGGCATGAACAGCCCCAGCATTTT,CASSSTGHEQPQHF
NA,NA,TRBJ1-6,TRBV20-1,TGCAGTGCTAGTATCCAGGAAAATTCACCCCTCCACTTT,CSASIQENSPLHF
few,TRBD1,TRBJ1-3,TRBV18,TGTGCCAGCTCATCTTACCTTGGACAGGGATCTGGAAACACCATATATTTT,CASSSYLGQGSGNTIYF
NA,NA,TRBJ1-5,TRBV19,TGTGCCAGTAGTATCAGGGTGGTAAGCAATCAGCCCCAGCATTTT,CASSIRVVSNQPQHF
NA,NA,TRBJ1-1,TRBV28,TGTGCCAGCAGTTGTCGGGCGGGGAACACTGAAGCTTTCTTT,CASSCRAGNTEAFF
NA,NA,TRBJ1-1,TRBV28,TGTGCCAGCAGCCCATCGTTGCGGAGGATGAACACTGAAGCTTTCTTT,CASSPSLRRMNTEAFF
NA,NA,TRBJ1-5,TRBV4-1,TGCGCCAGCAGCCAAGTGGTAGTACAGCCCCAGCATTTT,CASSQVVVQPQHF
NA,NA,TRBJ1-2,TRBV21-1,TGTGCCAGCAGCAAAGCCCTCCAGGACAGTAGCTATGGCTACACCTTC,CASSKALQDSSYGYTF
NA,NA,TRBJ1-6,TRBV27,TGTGCCAGCAGCTCGGGGTATAATTCACCCCTCCACTTT,CASSSGYNSPLHF
NA,NA,TRBJ1-1,TRBV19,TGTGCCAGTAGTCCCCTCACAGGCACCACTGAAGCTTTCTTT,CASSPLTGTTEAFF
NA,NA,TRBJ2-5,TRBV19,TGTGCCAGTAGTGAGGGAAAAGAGACCCAGTACTTC,CASSEGKETQYF
NA,NA,TRBJ2-1,TRBV30,TGTGCCTGGAGCCTCCTTAGACGGACTGACAATGAGCAGTTCTTC,CAWSLLRRTDNEQFF
NA,NA,TRBJ2-6,TRBV19,TGTGCCAGTAGTTACACAGACCGAGTCTCTGGGGCCAACGTCCTGACTTTC,CASSYTDRVSGANVLTF
NA,TRBD1,TRBJ1-2,TRBV5-4,TGTGCCAGCAGCCGGGACAGGTTAGAAGTTGGTGGCTACACCTTC,CASSRDRLEVGGYTF
NA,NA,TRBJ2-3,TRBV5-4,TGTGCCAGCAGCTTGACAGGGTCAAGACCTAGCACAGATACGCAGTATTTT,CASSLTGSRPSTDTQYF
NA,NA,TRBJ2-7,TRBV3-1/TRBV3-2,TGTGCCAGCAGCCCTAGTACCTACGAGCAGTACTTC,CASSPSTYEQYF
NA,NA,TRBJ2-1,TRBV5-1,TGCGCCAGCAGCTCTGGGGGGTCGGCTCAGCAGTTCTTC,CASSSGGSAQQFF
many,TRBD1,TRBJ1-6,TRBV5-1,TGCGCCAGCAGCTTGGAACCGGGACAGGGACTTTCACCCCTCCACTTT,CASSLEPGQGLSPLHF
NA,TRBD1,TRBJ1-1,TRBV5-1,TGCGCCAGCAGCTTACAGGGGCACACTGAAGCTTTCTTT,CASSLQGHTEAFF
NA,NA,TRBJ2-2,TRBV7-3,TGTGCCAGCAGCCTGAACGGGGGTGCCGGGGAGCTGTTTTTT,CASSLNGGAGELFF
NA,NA,TRBJ1-3,TRBV30,TGTGCCTGGAGACGAGGGGGAACCTCTGGAAACACCATATATTTT,CAWRRGGTSGNTIYF
NA,NA,TRBJ1-1,TRBV19,TGTGCCAGTAGTATTGCAGGGGTCACTGAAGCTTTCTTT,CASSIAGVTEAFF
NA,NA,TRBJ2-1,TRBV19,TGTGCCAGTATGTGGGCGTCCGGAGGTGAGCAGTTCTTC,CASMWASGGEQFF
many,NA,TRBJ1-1,TRBV6-4,TGTGCCAGCAGTGACGGCAGGGAGAACACTGAAGCTTTCTTT,CASSDGRENTEAFF
NA,TRBD1,TRBJ2-5,TRBV7-9,TGTGCCAGCAGCATTACGCAGGGGGCCGCTGGGGAGACCCAGTACTTC,CASSITQGAAGETQYF
NA,NA,TRBJ2-4,TRBV12-3/TRBV12-4,TGTGCCAGCAGTTTCGGTAGCGGAAACATTCAGTACTTC,CASSFGSGNIQYF
NA,TRBD1,TRBJ1-1,TRBV29-1,TGCAGCGTGGACAGGTTGAACACTGAAGCTTTCTTT,CSVDRLNTEAFF
NA,TRBD1,TRBJ2-7,TRBV24-1,TGTGCCACCAGTGTTCTTGCCGGGGGTGGGACAGGGGGATGCTACGAGCAGTACTTC,CATSVLAGGGTGGCYEQYF
NA,NA,TRBJ2-5,TRBV5-1,TGCGCCAGCAGCTCCATACCGGGGGTCCAAGGGACCCAGTACTTC,CASSSIPGVQGTQYF
NA,NA,TRBJ1-1,TRBV7-8,TGTGCCAGCAGCGCGACCTCAGGGGTAGCTTTCTTT,CASSATSGVAFF
NA,TRBD2,TRBJ2-1,TRBV24-1,TGTGCCACCAGCGATCTGACTAGCGCGGACAATGAGCAGTTCTTC,CATSDLTSADNEQFF
NA,NA,TRBJ1-1,TRBV2,TGTGCCAGCGGACCCGGGTGGGGGGGAGGCACTGAAGCTTTCTTT,CASGPGWGGGTEAFF
NA,TRBD2,TRBJ2-1,TRBV7-6,TGTGCCAGCAGCCGAAGCGGGAACTCGGATTCCAGCTCCTACAATGAGCAGTTCTTC,CASSRSGNSDSSSYNEQFF
NA,NA,TRBJ1-5,TRBV28,TGTGCAGAGGGTAGGAGCGGCAATCAGCCCCAGCATTTT,CAEGRSGNQPQHF
NA,NA,TRBJ1-2,TRBV10-2,TGCGCCAGCACCCCCGGAGTTGGGGAGAATGACTATGGCTACACCTTC,CASTPGVGENDYGYTF
NA,TRBD2,TRBJ2-3,TRBV5-5,TGTGCCAGCAGCTTGGTAGAGGAACTCCTAGCGGGATACACAGATACGCAGTATTTT,CASSLVEELLAGYTDTQYF
NA,NA,TRBJ2-1,TRBV27,TGTGCCAGCAGTTTATCGTTACCATCCTATGGAGGTGAGCAGTTCTTC,CASSLSLPSYGGEQFF
NA,NA,TRBJ2-7,TRBV9,TGTGCCAGCAGCGTAGGGCTAGCGAACCGCGAGCAGTACTTC,CASSVGLANREQYF
NA,NA,TRBJ1-5,TRBV30,TGTGCCTGGAGCTACCCTCAGACAGCCAAGCCTCAGCCCCAGCATTTT,CAWSYPQTAKPQPQHF
NA,TRBD2,TRBJ2-1,TRBV27,TGTGCCAGCAGTCCGTTGACTAGCATCCATGAGCAGTTCTTC,CASSPLTSIHEQFF
NA,TRBD1,TRBJ1-3,TRBV4-2,TGTGCCAGCAGCCAGATGACAGGGAGGACCTCTGGAAACACCATATATTTT,CASSQMTGRTSGNTIYF
NA,TRBD1,TRBJ1-5,TRBV3-1/TRBV3-2,TGTGCCAGCGCTCCGGGACAGGGCGATCAGCCCCAGCATTTT,CASAPGQGDQPQHF
NA,NA,TRBJ1-3,TRBV9,TGTGCCAGCAGCCCGGTGGCGGCTGGAAACACCATATATTTT,CASSPVAAGNTIYF
NA,NA,TRBJ2-7,TRBV5-1,TGCGCCAGCAGCTTGACGGGTTCCAACTACGAGCAGTACTTC,CASSLTGSNYEQYF
NA,NA,TRBJ1-6,TRBV28,TGTGCCAGCAGACAGGGTAGGAGGAATTCACCCCTCCACTTT,CASRQGRRNSPLHF
NA,NA,TRBJ1-3,TRBV27,TGTGCCAGCAGTTTAATACCACCAGGCCTTATCTCTGGAAACACCATATATTTT,CASSLIPPGLISGNTIYF
NA,NA,TRBJ2-7,TRBV11-2,TGTGCCAGCAGCTTCAACCCCACCGGGACAAAGCTACACGAGCAGTACTTC,CASSFNPTGTKLHEQYF
once,NA,TRBJ2-1,TRBV2,TGTGCCAGCAGTGATGCTCGGCGGGGATACAATGAGCAGTTCTTC,CASSDARRGYNEQFF